The 4 T cell receptor beta chains reported below all come from one sample, sequenced in a study of T-cell reconstitution after alpha-beta-depleted transplantation in children. Researchers prepared the TCRbeta library using unique molecular identifiers, the study reports. TCRdb fed the PCR reads into MiXCR, producing one record per CDR3 protein. This sample carries about 110,000 distinct CDR3 sequences, around 6.4% of them seen once, and the ten largest clones take roughly 25%. Material: PBMCs, mostly from graft donor cells, obtained 360 days after TCRalphabeta/CD19-depleted stem cell transplant. These receptors were taken from a male patient between 2 and 15 years old who had a stem cell transplant for acute lymphoblastic leukemia, so the T cells may come from the graft donor.

The sample holds many counts of this clonotype. V usage is TRBV7-8 and J usage is TRBJ2-7, with 10 positions matching TRBD2. Trimming cost V 5 bases and J 4 bases; bases outside gene matches: 14. The CDR3 runs 17 residues. The germline V gene has CDR1 SGHVS and CDR2 FQNEAQ. The CDR3 region is CASSPGLPGLAYYEQYF. The CDR3 nucleotides are TGTGCCAGCAGCCCGGGACTTCCGGGACTAGCGTATTACGAGCAGTACTTC.

This clonotype was detected ten times or more. The rearrangement links TRBV2 to TRBJ1-5, with D uncertain. Germline CDR1 is SNHLY and CDR2 is FYNNEI. V lost 8 bases to trimming and J lost 0 bases, with 8 bases between them. The CDR3 is 13 amino acids. DNA of the CDR3: TGTGCCAGCGGGAAGTATAGCAATCAGCCCCAGCATTTT. This sequence encodes CASGKYSNQPQHF. The full variable domain, completed using reference TRBV2 and TRBJ1-5, is EPEVTQTPSHQVTQMGQEVILRCVPISNHLYFYWYRQILGQKVEFLVSFYNNEISEKSEIFDDQFSVERPDGSNFTLKIRSTKLEDSAMYFCASGKYSNQPQHFGDGTRLSIL.

In its sample, this clonotype was seen many times. The rearrangement uses TRBV2 and TRBJ2-6; 7 nucleotides align to TRBD1. The CDR3 sequence is 16 residues long. Germline CDR1 is SNHLY and CDR2 is FYNNEI. V lost 2 bases, J lost 4 bases, and 5 bases stayed unmatched. CDR3 DNA: TGTGCCAGCAGTGAATACAGGGGATACGGGGCCAACGTCCTGACTTTC. Amino acid sequence: CASSEYRGYGANVLTF.

This clonotype was seen repeatedly, ten times or more. This chain uses TRBV29-1 with TRBJ1-1; 7 bases align to TRBD1. The CDR3 covers 11 residues. The germline V gene has CDR1 SQVTM and CDR2 ANQGSEA. V gave up 6 bases and J gave up 8 bases; unmatched junction bases: 6. CDR3 sequence (DNA): TGCAGCGTCCAGAGGGGGCGGGAAGCTTTCTTT. The encoded protein is CSVQRGREAFF.